The entry below describes one T cell receptor beta chain. The antigen is unknown. This entry belongs to a study of Tregs in tolerant kidney transplant recipients. Study overall: Recipients received nonmyeloablative bone marrow transplants from related graft donors, with transient mixed chimerism.

The protocol was immunoSEQ multiplex PCR, while the TCRdb copy is restricted to in-frame clones and leaves out a portion. This table holds 48,000 or so clones. Whole-study findings and limits: The small number of patients limits these findings pending further validation. Nucleotide sequences could not be compared across some patients' samples due to primer changes.

The sample consisted of CD4+ T cells from blood, taken before the transplant. The receptor comes from a human donor who received a combined kidney and bone marrow transplant.

The CDR3 bases that were read are TGTGCCAGCAGCTTGGCCCCCCGAGGGGGCACTGAA. Protein: CASSLAPRGGTE. The complete CDR3 reads CASSLAPRGGTEAFF. The chain is built from TRBV5-5 and TRBJ1-1, with a tentative D call TRBD1 (6 bases). Read coverage stops 3 residues before the CDR3 terminus; the germline J gene supplies the remainder. The CDR3 has 15 residues. CDR1 is SGHKS, CDR2 YYEKEE, per germline (reference sequence). V lost 0 bases, J lost 4 bases, and 13 bases lay in between. The full variable domain, with the rest looked up from reference TRBV5-5 and TRBJ1-1, is DAGVTQSPTHLIKTRGQQVTLRCSPISGHKSVSWYQQVLGQGPQFIFQYYEKEERGRGNFPDRFSARQFPNYSSELNVNALLLGDSALYLCASSLAPRGGTEAFFGQGTRLTVV.